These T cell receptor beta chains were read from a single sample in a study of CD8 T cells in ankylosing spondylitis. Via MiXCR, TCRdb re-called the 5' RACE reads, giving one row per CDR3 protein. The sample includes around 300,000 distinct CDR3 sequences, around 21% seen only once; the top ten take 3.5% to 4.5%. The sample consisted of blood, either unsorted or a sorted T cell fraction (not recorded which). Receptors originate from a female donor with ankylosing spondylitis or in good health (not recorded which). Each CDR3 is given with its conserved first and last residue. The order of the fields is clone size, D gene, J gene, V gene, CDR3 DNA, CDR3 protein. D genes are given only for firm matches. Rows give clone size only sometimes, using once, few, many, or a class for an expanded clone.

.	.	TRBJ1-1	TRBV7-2	TGTGCCAGCAGCTTAGCGACAGGCCCGGGAGCTTTCTTT	CASSLATGPGAFF
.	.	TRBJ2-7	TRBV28	TGTGCCAGCAGTCCCCTGGGAATCACCTACGAGCAGTACTTC	CASSPLGITYEQYF
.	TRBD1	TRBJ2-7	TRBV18	TGTGCCAGCTCACCACCGGGGACAGGAAATAACGAGCAGTACTTC	CASSPPGTGNNEQYF
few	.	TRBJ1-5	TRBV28	TGTGCCAGCAGTGCAACGGGGGCTAGTCAGCCCCAGCATTTT	CASSATGASQPQHF
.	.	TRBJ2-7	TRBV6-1	TGTGCCAGTCGGGAAGTCGGGGGCTCCTACGAGCAGTACTTC	CASREVGGSYEQYF
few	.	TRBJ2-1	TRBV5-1	TGCGCCAGCAGCTCACCAGGTGTGACTAGGGTTCCTGAGCAGTTCTTC	CASSSPGVTRVPEQFF
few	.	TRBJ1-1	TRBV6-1	TGTGCCAGCAGGAATCCACCACCGAGTGGGAGTGAAGCTTTCTTT	CASRNPPPSGSEAFF
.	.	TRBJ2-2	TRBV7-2	TGTGCCAGCAGCCAACAACAGGGGAACACCGGGGAGCTGTTTTTT	CASSQQQGNTGELFF
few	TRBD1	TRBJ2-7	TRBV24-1	TGTGCCACCAGTGATCCTGACACAGGGGACCTCGAGCAGTACTTC	CATSDPDTGDLEQYF
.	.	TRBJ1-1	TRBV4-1	TGCGCCAGCAGCCAGACCCGGGACCTAACCAAGAACACTGAAGCTTTCTTT	CASSQTRDLTKNTEAFF
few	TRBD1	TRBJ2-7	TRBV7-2	TGTGCCAGCAGCCCGGATGGGACAGGGTCTTACGAGCAGTACTTC	CASSPDGTGSYEQYF
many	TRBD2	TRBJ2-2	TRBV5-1	TGCGCCAGCAGCTTGCTACTAGCGGGAGAGGGGGAGCTGTTTTTT	CASSLLLAGEGELFF
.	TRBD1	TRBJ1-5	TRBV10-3	TGTGCCATCAGTGAGGGTGACAGGGGACAGCCCCAGCATTTT	CAISEGDRGQPQHF
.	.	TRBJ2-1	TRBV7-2	TGTGCCACCCCTAGGGGGGCGGGTGTTCGGGGTGAGCAGTTCTTC	CATPRGAGVRGEQFF
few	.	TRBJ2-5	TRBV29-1	TGCAGCTCACAGGGCCCTAAAGAGACCCAGTACTTC	CSSQGPKETQYF
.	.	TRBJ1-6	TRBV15	TGTGCCACCAGCAGAGAGGGGGATAATTCACCCCTCCACTTT	CATSREGDNSPLHF
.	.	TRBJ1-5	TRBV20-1	TGCAGTGCTAGAGATGACAGGCCGGGGAATCAGCCCCAGCATTTT	CSARDDRPGNQPQHF
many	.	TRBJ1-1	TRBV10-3	TGTGCCATCAGTGAGTCGACAGGAGATCAGGGGAGGGCTTTCTTT	CAISESTGDQGRAFF
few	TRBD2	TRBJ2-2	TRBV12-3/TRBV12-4	TGTGCCAGCAGTTTAGCGTATAGCGGGGGAAACACCGGGGAGCTGTTTTTT	CASSLAYSGGNTGELFF
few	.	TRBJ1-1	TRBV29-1	TGCAGCGTCACACGCGGGCAGGAGGGCACTGAAGCTTTCTTT	CSVTRGQEGTEAFF
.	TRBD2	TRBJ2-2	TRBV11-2	TGTGCCAGCAGCTTAGGGCCAGCGGGAGGCACCGGGGAGCTGTTTTTT	CASSLGPAGGTGELFF
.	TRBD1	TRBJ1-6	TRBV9	TGTGCCAGCAACCACGGGACAGGGGAATCACCCCTCCACTTT	CASNHGTGESPLHF
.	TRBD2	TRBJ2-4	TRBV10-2	TGCGCCAGCAGCGGGTCCCCTAGCGGGATAAGGAACATTCAGTACTTC	CASSGSPSGIRNIQYF
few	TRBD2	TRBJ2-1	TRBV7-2	TGTGCCAGCAGCCAGGGTAGCGGGGGGTACAATGAGCAGTTCTTC	CASSQGSGGYNEQFF
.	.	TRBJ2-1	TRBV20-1	TGCAGTGCTAGAGACGGGATAGAGGGAATTCTGATCTTC	CSARDGIEGILIF
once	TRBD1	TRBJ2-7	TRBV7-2	TGTGCCAGCAGCTTCCAAACGGGACAGGGATACGAGCAGTACTTC	CASSFQTGQGYEQYF
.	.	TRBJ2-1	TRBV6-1	TGTGCCAGCAGTGCCCTAGCGAGGGGCACTGAGCAGTTCTTC	CASSALARGTEQFF
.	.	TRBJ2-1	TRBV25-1	TGTGCCAGCAGTAAGTCAGGGACCGATGAGCAGTTCTTC	CASSKSGTDEQFF
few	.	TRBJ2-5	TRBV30	TGTGCCTGGAGTCCCAAGGGGGGGCTTAGGGAGACCCAGTACTTC	CAWSPKGGLRETQYF
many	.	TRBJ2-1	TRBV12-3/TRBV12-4	TGTGCCAGCACCAGAGGGTATGAGCAGTTCTTC	CASTRGYEQFF
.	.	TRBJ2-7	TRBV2	TGTGCCAGCAGTGAAGTAAGGGGAACCTACGAGCAGTACTTC	CASSEVRGTYEQYF
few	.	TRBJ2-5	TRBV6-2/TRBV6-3	TGTGCCAGCAGGCCAAGAGATGTGGGCCAGTACTTC	CASRPRDVGQYF
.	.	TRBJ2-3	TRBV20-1	TGCAGTGCTAGTGTCCCTTTCACAGATACGCAGTATTTT	CSASVPFTDTQYF